This T cell receptor (beta chain) stems from a study of blood T cell repertoires in COVID-19. Study-wide background: Acute and convalescent COVID-19 samples came from the United States, Italy and Spain.

Clones were sequenced by immunoSEQ multiplex PCR, and TCRdb holds only the in-frame ones, with some missing. The repertoire includes over 120,000 clones, approximately 80% of them detected once, and roughly 4.9% sits in the top ten. The germline V gene encodes CDR1 SGHTA and CDR2 FQGTGA. V shed 3 bases and J shed 1 base, with 6 bases lying between them. This CDR3 has 14 residues. This sequence joins TRBV7-3 and TRBJ2-2, with unresolved D. This clonotype was sampled from a human donor in a cohort sampled during active COVID-19. The sample taken for sequencing was peripheral blood. The CDR3 nucleotides are TGTGCCAGCAGCTTCAACTTGAACACCGGGGAGCTGTTTTTT. Its protein is CASSFNLNTGELFF. Looking up the rest from reference TRBV7-3 and TRBJ2-2 gives the full variable domain: GAGVSQTPSNKVTEKGKYVELRCDPISGHTALYWYRQSLGQGPEFLIYFQGTGAADDSGLPNDRFFAVRPEGSVSTLKIQRTERGDSAVYLCASSFNLNTGELFFGEGSRLTVL.